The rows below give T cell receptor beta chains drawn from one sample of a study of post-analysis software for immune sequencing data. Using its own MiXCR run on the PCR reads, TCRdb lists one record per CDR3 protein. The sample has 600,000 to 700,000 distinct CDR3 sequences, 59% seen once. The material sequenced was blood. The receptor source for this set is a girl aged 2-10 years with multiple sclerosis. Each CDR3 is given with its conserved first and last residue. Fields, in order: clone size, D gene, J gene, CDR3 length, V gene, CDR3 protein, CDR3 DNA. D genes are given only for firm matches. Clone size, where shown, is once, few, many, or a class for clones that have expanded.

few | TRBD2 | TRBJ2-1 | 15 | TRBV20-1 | CSASPPLAGRNEQFF | TGCAGTGCTAGCCCCCCACTAGCGGGAAGGAATGAGCAGTTCTTC
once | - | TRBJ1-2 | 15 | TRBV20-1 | CSARDSVGGNYGYTF | TGCAGTGCTAGAGATAGCGTTGGAGGGAACTATGGCTACACCTTC
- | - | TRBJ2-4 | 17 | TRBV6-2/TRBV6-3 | CASSHLRATSQRNIQYF | TGTGCCAGCAGTCATTTACGAGCTACTAGCCAAAGGAACATTCAGTACTTC
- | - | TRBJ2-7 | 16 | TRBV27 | CASRSGPTAHNYEQYF | TGTGCCAGCAGATCCGGGCCGACAGCCCACAACTACGAGCAGTACTTC
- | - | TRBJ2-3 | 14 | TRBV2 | CASSEGRRTDTQYF | TGTGCCAGCAGTGAGGGCAGACGCACAGATACGCAGTATTTT
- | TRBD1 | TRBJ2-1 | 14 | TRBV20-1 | CSATATGGNNEQFF | TGCAGTGCTACCGCCACAGGGGGCAACAATGAGCAGTTCTTC
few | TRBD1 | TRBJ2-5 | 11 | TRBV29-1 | CSVETDREQYF | TGCAGCGTTGAGACGGACAGGGAGCAGTACTTC
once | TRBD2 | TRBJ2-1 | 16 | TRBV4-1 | CASSQPSGRVFNEQFF | TGCGCCAGCAGCCAACCGAGCGGGAGGGTTTTTAATGAGCAGTTCTTC
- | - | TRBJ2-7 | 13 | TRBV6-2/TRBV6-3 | CASSYPSSYEQYF | TGTGCCAGCAGTTACCCGAGCTCCTACGAGCAGTACTTC
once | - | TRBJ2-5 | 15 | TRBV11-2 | CASSRTHGPQETQYF | TGTGCCAGCAGCAGAACCCACGGGCCCCAAGAGACCCAGTACTTC
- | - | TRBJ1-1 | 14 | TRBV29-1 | CSVLSNRENTEAFF | TGCAGCGTTCTTAGTAACCGGGAGAACACTGAAGCTTTCTTT
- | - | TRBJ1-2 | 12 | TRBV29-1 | CSVADNLYGYTF | TGCAGCGTTGCAGATAACCTCTATGGCTACACCTTC
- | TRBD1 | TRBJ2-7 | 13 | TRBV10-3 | CAASDRMSYEQYF | TGTGCCGCCTCGGACAGGATGTCCTACGAGCAGTACTTC
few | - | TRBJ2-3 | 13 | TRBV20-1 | CSARDNAADTQYF | TGCAGTGCTAGAGATAACGCGGCAGATACGCAGTATTTT
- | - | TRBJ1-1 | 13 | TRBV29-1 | CSASQGPISEAFF | TGCAGCGCTTCCCAGGGACCAATCTCGGAAGCTTTCTTT
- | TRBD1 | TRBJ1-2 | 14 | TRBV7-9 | CASSAGGQAGGYTF | TGTGCCAGCAGCGCCGGGGGACAGGCGGGGGGCTACACCTTC
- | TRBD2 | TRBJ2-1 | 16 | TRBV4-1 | CASSHLTSGNYNEQFF | TGCGCCAGCAGCCATCTAACTAGCGGGAACTACAATGAGCAGTTCTTC
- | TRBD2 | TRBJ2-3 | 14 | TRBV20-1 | CSARTGGARDTQYF | TGCAGTGCTAGGACGGGGGGGGCGAGGGATACGCAGTATTTT
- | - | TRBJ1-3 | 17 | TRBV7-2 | CASSLVGGSSSGNTIYF | TGTGCCAGCAGCTTAGTAGGGGGATCGAGCTCTGGAAACACCATATATTTT
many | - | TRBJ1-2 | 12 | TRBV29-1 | CSVEDGGGGYTF | TGCAGCGTTGAAGACGGGGGAGGTGGCTACACCTTC